This T cell receptor (beta chain) was identified in a study of STAT5B mutations in CD4+ large granular lymphocyte leukemia. The protocol was immunoSEQ multiplex PCR, while the TCRdb copy is restricted to in-frame clones and leaves out a portion. This table has under 35,000 clones, approximately 80% appearing once. This CDR3 is 17 amino acids long. Sequencing was done on a sample of CD4+ T cells from blood buffy coats. This TCR was recovered from a human donor in good health. The chain is built from TRBV21-1 and TRBJ2-1; TRBD1, as called in the table, went unchecked against the DNA. TRBV21-1 is annotated as a pseudogene. CDR3 in amino acids: CASRKEGQGVSYNEQFF. The DNA for the CDR3 is TGTGCCAGCAGAAAAGAGGGTCAGGGGGTCTCCTACAATGAGCAGTTCTTC.